This T cell receptor (beta chain) was observed in a study of chemoradiotherapy in HPV16-positive cancers. Across the whole study: Candidate HPV-specific clones and shared TCR motifs came from a couple of HPV16-positive patients.

Turning to this clone: Its matching antigen is unknown.

Germline-derived CDR1 and CDR2 are MNHEY and SVGAGI. Losses at the gene ends were 6 bases for V and 4 bases for J; bases not matched to a gene: 7. The CDR3 is 15 residues long. Sequencing used immunoSEQ multiplex PCR; TCRdb keeps in-frame clones, though not all of them. The profile shows under 13,000 clones, 65% to 75% of them singletons. General observations from the study: Non-HPV-specific T cells did not expand in tumors during treatment, whereas candidate HPV-specific clones and E7-related motifs did. Functional assays defining HPV-specific T cells used only a couple of HPV16-positive patients.

This receptor was identified in a human donor with HPV-associated anogenital cancer. The chain carries TRBV6-5 and TRBJ2-7; 12 bases align to TRBD2. The sample was gathered from a patient who underwent chemoradiotherapy. CDR3 region: CASRPRLAGVYEQYF. DNA of the CDR3: TGTGCCAGCAGACCTAGACTAGCGGGAGTTTACGAGCAGTACTTC.